The clone carrying this T cell receptor beta chain was recorded a few times. Its antigen is not identified. This PCR relied on a set of 60 Vbeta primers and 13 Jbeta primers. Here immunoSEQ multiplex PCR was the method, and the copy in TCRdb shows in-frame clones only, minus some. The sample includes some 150,000 clones, 75% to 90% of them seen just once. This sample stems from a study of cytomegalovirus exposure and HLA in healthy donors. Study-level information: There were several hundred genotyped donors. Of these, 75% to 90% fell in the genetic ancestry cluster associated with self-reported Caucasian donors. The study's findings and limits: Later on, a genetic analysis was performed. It linked a missense variant in DCLRE1C with V- and J-gene trimming of TCR beta.

This CDR3 comprises 15 residues. Germline-derived CDR1 and CDR2 are MNHNS and SASEGT. V was shortened by 4 bases and J by 1 base, with 14 bases between the two germline ends. The sequence was obtained from a woman in her 30s in good health and CMV-seronegative. Source material: PBMCs. V gene TRBV6-1 combines with J gene TRBJ2-7; D call uncertain. CDR3 loop: CASSVQPAESYEQYF. CDR3 DNA: TGTGCCAGCAGTGTCCAGCCCGCGGAATCCTACGAGCAGTACTTC.